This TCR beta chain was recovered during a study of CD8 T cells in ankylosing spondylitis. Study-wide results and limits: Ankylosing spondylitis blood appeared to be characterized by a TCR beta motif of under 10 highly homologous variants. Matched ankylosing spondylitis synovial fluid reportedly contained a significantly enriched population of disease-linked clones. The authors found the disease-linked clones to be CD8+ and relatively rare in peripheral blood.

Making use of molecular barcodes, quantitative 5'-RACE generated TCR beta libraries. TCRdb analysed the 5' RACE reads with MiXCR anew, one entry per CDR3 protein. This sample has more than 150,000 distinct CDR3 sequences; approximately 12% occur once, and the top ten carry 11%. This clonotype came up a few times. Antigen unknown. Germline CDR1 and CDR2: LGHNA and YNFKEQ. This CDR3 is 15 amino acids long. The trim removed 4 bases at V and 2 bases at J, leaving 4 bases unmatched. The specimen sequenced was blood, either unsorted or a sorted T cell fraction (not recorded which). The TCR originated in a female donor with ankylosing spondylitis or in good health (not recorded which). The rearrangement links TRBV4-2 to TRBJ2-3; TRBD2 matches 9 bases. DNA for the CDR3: TGTGCCAGCAGCCGACTAGCGGACAACACAGATACGCAGTATTTT. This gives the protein CASSRLADNTDTQYF.